Each of the 28 T cell receptor beta chains below was sequenced from the same sample in a study of PD-1 blockade in mismatch repair-deficient tumors. Assay: immunoSEQ multiplex PCR; the TCRdb copy retains only in-frame clones and omits some. The table records around 68,000 clones, around four fifths of them present only once. The source material was peripheral blood, sampled 2 weeks after starting pembrolizumab. These receptors were taken from an adult with mismatch repair-deficient cancer.

The CDR3 DNA reads TGTGCTAGCGCCGCCGGGAGTCCGAATGGCCAAGAGACCCAGTACTTC. It yields the protein CASAAGSPNGQETQYF. The rearrangement uses TRBV11-3 and TRBJ2-5; tentative D call: TRBD2 (6 bases). The CDR3 consists of 16 residues. The germline CDR1 and CDR2 sequences are SGHNT and YENEEA.

The genes are TRBV5-5 and TRBJ1-2; D perhaps matches TRBD1 (5 bases). The germline CDR1 and CDR2 sequences are SGHKS and YYEKEE (reference sequence). Between the trimmed V and J ends, which lost 2 bases and 5 bases, there was a span of 13 bases. The CDR3 is 14 residues long. This CDR3 is CASSFSQGRYGYTF. DNA for the CDR3: TGTGCCAGCAGCTTCTCCCAGGGAAGGTATGGCTACACCTTC.

The chain is built from TRBV5-1 and TRBJ2-2, with 12 bases that match TRBD2. The CDR3 totals 17 residues. Germline CDR1 and CDR2: SGHRS and YFSETQ. V shed 2 bases and J 5 bases; nucleotides not matched to a gene: 7. CDR3 bases: TGCGCCAGCAGCTTATCGAGACTAGCGGGAGTAACCGGGGAGCTGTTTTTT. Its translation: CASSLSRLAGVTGELFF.

The rearrangement links TRBV19 to TRBJ1-2; 7 nucleotides align to TRBD1. V was pared by 2 bases and J by 6 bases, with 0 bases of the junction left unmatched. The CDR3 runs to 12 residues. In germline, CDR1 is LNHDA, CDR2 SQIVND (reference sequence). For the CDR3, the DNA is TGTGCCAGTAGTATAACAGGGGATGGCTACACCTTC. Residues: CASSITGDGYTF. The full variable domain, its missing parts supplied by reference TRBV19 and TRBJ1-2, is DGGITQSPKYLFRKEGQNVTLSCEQNLNHDAMYWYRQDPGQGLRLIYYSQIVNDFQKGDIAEGYSVSREKKESFPLTVTSAQKNPTAFYLCASSITGDGYTFGSGTRLTVV.

The V and J genes are TRBV7-2 and TRBJ2-5; 8 bases line up with TRBD2. J gave up 5 bases and V 2 bases, and 10 bases lay outside the gene matches. The CDR3 is made up of 16 amino acids. The germline V gene has CDR1 SGHTA and CDR2 FQGNSA. CDR3 in amino acids: CASSLNSAGGWETQYF. The CDR3 DNA reads as TGTGCCAGCAGCTTAAATTCGGCGGGAGGCTGGGAGACCCAGTACTTC.

V and J are TRBV4-1 and TRBJ2-5; no firm D call. Germline V gene data show CDR1 as MGHRA and CDR2 as YSYEKL. The CDR3 sequence is 16 residues long. With 1 base removed from V and 5 bases from J, the gap between germline ends came to 17 bases. CDR3 residues: CASSQVYPDVGETQYF. CDR3 nucleotide sequence: TGCGCCAGCAGCCAAGTATACCCGGATGTCGGGGAGACCCAGTACTTC.

This sequence joins TRBV27 and TRBJ1-2; TRBD1 is a possible D gene (6 bases). This CDR3 has 16 residues. V lost 5 bases to trimming and J lost 5 bases, with 21 bases between them. Germline-derived CDR1 and CDR2 are MNHEY and SMNVEV (reference sequence). Here the CDR3 reads CASSPRGAGPLYGYTF. The CDR3 coding sequence is TGTGCCAGCAGTCCCCGGGGGGCCGGTCCCCTGTATGGCTACACCTTC.

The genes are TRBV18 and TRBJ2-7; 8 bases are a match to TRBD1. Germline CDR1 KGHSH, CDR2 LQKENI. The CDR3 covers 14 residues. The V and J ends lost 5 bases and 4 bases, in that order; junction bases with no gene match: 7. The CDR3 coding sequence is TGTGCCAGCTCATTCCAGGGGGCTTCTTACGAGCAGTACTTC. The encoded protein is CASSFQGASYEQYF. Supplemented by reference TRBV18 and TRBJ2-7, the full variable domain reads NAGVMQNPRHLVRRRGQEARLRCSPMKGHSHVYWYRQLPEEGLKFMVYLQKENIIDESGMPKERFSAEFPKEGPSILRIQQVVRGDSAAYFCASSFQGASYEQYFGPGTRLTVT.

This clone was counted between two and nine times. CDR3 DNA sequence: TGTGCCAGCAGCTTCCGGGCCCAAGAGACCCAGTACTTC. Translated: CASSFRAQETQYF. The rearrangement links TRBV13 to TRBJ2-5; D unclear. Germline V gene data show CDR1 as PRHDT and CDR2 as FYEKMQ (reference sequence). Trimming cost V 3 bases and J 1 base, with 6 bases left between them. The CDR3 extends over 13 amino acids.

Regarding this clone: The same CDR3 arises from other DNA sequences in this sample as well. The genes are TRBV5-1 and TRBJ1-2; the D gene is possibly TRBD1 (6 bases). The CDR3 runs 15 residues. CDR1 is SGHRS, CDR2 YFSETQ, per germline. Trimming shortened V by 1 base and J by 5 bases, and 15 bases separated the two germline ends. DNA for the CDR3: TGCGCCAGCAGCTTGTATGCCGGGGGCGTATATGGCTACACCTTC. Protein: CASSLYAGGVYGYTF.

The chain couples TRBV6-6 to TRBJ2-7; D is ambiguous. V was clipped by 6 bases and J by 6 bases, with 9 bases between them. This CDR3 is built from 11 residues. Germline CDR1 reads MNHNY; CDR2 reads SVGAGI (reference sequence). In DNA, the CDR3 is TGTGCCAGCAGCCCCGGCGGCGAGCAGTACTTC. It codes for CASSPGGEQYF.

CDR3 region: CATSRDRRLNQPQHF. As DNA, the CDR3 is TGTGCCACCAGCAGAGACCGGCGGCTCAATCAGCCCCAGCATTTT. The genes are TRBV15 and TRBJ1-5, with D unresolved. With 0 bases removed from V and 3 bases from J, the gap between germline ends came to 9 bases. Per germline, CDR1 LNHNV and CDR2 YYDKDF (reference sequence). CDR3 size: 15 residues. Combining the CDR3 with reference TRBV15 and TRBJ1-5 gives the whole variable domain DAMVIQNPRYQVTQFGKPVTLSCSQTLNHNVMYWYQQKSSQAPKLLFHYYDKDFNNEADTPDNFQSRRPNTSFCFLDIRSPGLGDTAMYLCATSRDRRLNQPQHFGDGTRLSIL.

The count of this clone is one. The rearrangement uses TRBV7-9 and TRBJ1-2; maybe TRBD1 (5 bases). Germline CDR1 SEHNR, CDR2 FQNEAQ (reference sequence). V was pared by 1 base and J by 7 bases, with 10 bases between. The CDR3 length is 13 residues. The CDR3 nucleotides read TGTGCCAGCAGCTTAGTAAGCCAGGGTGGCTACACCTTC. Its protein is CASSLVSQGGYTF. The full variable domain, completed using reference TRBV7-9 and TRBJ1-2, is DTGVSQNPRHKITKRGQNVTFRCDPISEHNRLYWYRQTLGQGPEFLTYFQNEAQLEKSRLLSDRFSAERPKGSFSTLEIQRTEQGDSAMYLCASSLVSQGGYTFGSGTRLTVV.

The V gene is TRBV5-1, the J gene TRBJ2-5, with 7 bases identical to TRBD1. Looked up from germline, CDR1 is SGHRS and CDR2 is YFSETQ. This CDR3 region has 14 residues. V lost 4 bases, J lost 5 bases, and 8 bases stayed unmatched. CDR3 DNA: TGCGCCAGCAGCCAACGACAGGGAGACGAGACCCAGTACTTC. Amino acid sequence: CASSQRQGDETQYF.

The rearrangement links TRBV10-3 to TRBJ2-3, with 13 bases lining up with TRBD2. The CDR3 covers 18 residues. Unmatched junction bases numbered 13, after V lost 4 bases and J lost 6 bases. CDR1 is ENHRY and CDR2 is SYGVKD in the germline V gene. In nucleotides, the CDR3 is TGTGCCATCAGTGGGACTTCGGGACTAGCGGGACTAAGCGATACGCAGTATTTT. Residues: CAISGTSGLAGLSDTQYF.

This chain uses TRBV9 with TRBJ1-4; 8 bases are shared with TRBD1. The CDR3 is 16 residues long. The V gene end was trimmed by 4 bases and the J gene end by 3 bases; junction bases not matched to a gene: 8. Germline V gene sequence: CDR1 SGDLS, CDR2 YYNGEE. The CDR3 sequence: CASSQGQGSANEKLFF. CDR3 DNA: TGTGCCAGCAGCCAAGGACAGGGCTCAGCTAATGAAAAACTGTTTTTT.

The sample holds one count of this clone. This chain links TRBV19 with TRBJ1-5; unclear D gene. The CDR3 has 13 amino acids. Trimming pared 7 bases from V and 1 base from J, leaving 8 bases between. CDR1 is LNHDA and CDR2 is SQIVND in the germline V gene (reference sequence). This CDR3 is CASTKRSNQPQHF. For the CDR3, the DNA is TGTGCCAGTACGAAGCGGAGCAATCAGCCCCAGCATTTT. Variable domain in full (rest from reference TRBV19 and TRBJ1-5): DGGITQSPKYLFRKEGQNVTLSCEQNLNHDAMYWYRQDPGQGLRLIYYSQIVNDFQKGDIAEGYSVSREKKESFPLTVTSAQKNPTAFYLCASTKRSNQPQHFGDGTRLSIL.

The rearrangement uses TRBV29-1 and TRBJ2-5, with TRBD2 matching 12 bases. The V segment lost 6 bases and the J segment 1 base; nucleotides outside the gene matches: 3. The CDR3 is made up of 14 amino acids. Germline V gives CDR1 SQVTM, CDR2 ANQGSEA. For the CDR3, the DNA is TGCAGCGTCGGACTAGCGGGACCCCAAGAGACCCAGTACTTC. It encodes CSVGLAGPQETQYF.

V and J are TRBV7-3 and TRBJ2-3; a weak D match, TRBD2 (5 bases). Germline V CDR1 and CDR2: SGHTA, FQGTGA. The CDR3 spans 12 residues. V shed 4 bases and J shed 7 bases, with 9 bases lying between them. For the CDR3, the DNA is TGTGCCAGCAGCTCCGACTATTATACGCAGTATTTT. It is translated as CASSSDYYTQYF.

The rearrangement uses TRBV27 and TRBJ2-7, with no clear D. CDR1 and CDR2 (germline): MNHEY, SMNVEV (reference sequence). V lost 0 bases, J lost 1 base, and 7 bases lay in between. The CDR3 is 14 amino acids. The CDR3 DNA reads TGTGCCAGCAGTTTATCGACATTTTCCTACGAGCAGTACTTC. This translates into CASSLSTFSYEQYF.

The chain links TRBV18 to TRBJ2-5; D unresolved. CDR1 KGHSH and CDR2 LQKENI come from the germline V gene. CDR3 length: 14 amino acids. V was shortened by 0 bases and J by 2 bases, with 7 bases between the two germline ends. The CDR3 DNA reads TGTGCCAGCTCACCACCTTCAGTTCAAGAGACCCAGTACTTC. Amino acids: CASSPPSVQETQYF.

The chain joins TRBV5-6 to TRBJ1-4; TRBD1 aligns across 7 bases. Trimming removed 4 bases from V and 8 bases from J; junction bases left unmatched: 8. The CDR3 length is 14 residues. Germline CDR1 and CDR2: SGHDT and YYEEEE. The CDR3 sequence is CASSLTGDGEKLFF. The CDR3 nucleotides read TGTGCCAGCAGCCTCACAGGGGATGGGGAAAAACTGTTTTTT.

The genes are TRBV5-1 and TRBJ1-1; no clear D. Trimming took off 0 bases at V and 3 bases at J, with 12 bases between the two ends. This CDR3 spans 15 amino acids. Germline V gene sequence: CDR1 SGHRS, CDR2 YFSETQ. CDR3 DNA sequence: TGCGCCAGCAGCTTGGATTCACCAGTGGACACTGAAGCTTTCTTT. Encoded protein: CASSLDSPVDTEAFF.

V usage is TRBV4-1 and J usage is TRBJ1-2; tentatively, D is TRBD1 (5 bases). The CDR3 covers 16 residues. Germline-derived CDR1 and CDR2 are MGHRA and YSYEKL. Between the trimmed V and J ends, which lost 3 bases and 0 bases, there was a span of 14 bases. The CDR3 reads CASSHPGDGANYGYTF. The CDR3 region has the DNA TGCGCCAGCAGCCACCCGGGGGACGGGGCTAACTATGGCTACACCTTC.

This clone was recorded a few times. The CDR3 region has the DNA TGCAGCGCTGGGGAGGGTTCAGGCCACGAGCAGTACTTC. Its protein is CSAGEGSGHEQYF. V and J are TRBV29-1 and TRBJ2-7; TRBD2 aligns across 7 bases. J was trimmed by 5 bases and V by 7 bases; bases with no gene match: 11. The germline gives CDR1 SQVTM, CDR2 ANQGSEA. The CDR3 has 13 amino acids.

A single count supports this clone. The chain is built from TRBV7-2 and TRBJ1-2; D may be TRBD1 (5 bases). CDR1 is SGHTA, CDR2 FQGNSA, per germline. Trimming took 1 base from V and 4 from J, leaving 16 bases between them. CDR3 size: 16 residues. This CDR3 is CASSLEGLLSSYGYTF. CDR3 DNA: TGTGCCAGCAGCTTAGAGGGACTTCTGTCTTCCTATGGCTACACCTTC.

The J gene is TRBJ2-3, the V gene TRBV10-3; TRBD2 aligns across 7 bases. Germline CDR1 reads ENHRY; CDR2 reads SYGVKD. V was clipped by 3 bases and J by 1 base; unmatched bases: 10. The CDR3 covers 17 residues. CDR3 nucleotide sequence: TGTGCCATCAGTGACCTAGCGGATGAAGCACGCACAGATACGCAGTATTTT. Protein product: CAISDLADEARTDTQYF.

This chain joins TRBV11-2 and TRBJ2-3, with 7 bases aligning to TRBD2. The CDR3 consists of 16 residues. The V segment lost 7 bases and the J segment 7 bases; nucleotides outside the gene matches: 17. The germline V gene encodes CDR1 SGHAT and CDR2 FQNNGV. CDR3 region: CASTLEYSGSLNTQYF. CDR3 DNA sequence: TGTGCCAGCACCCTAGAATATAGCGGGTCCTTGAATACGCAGTATTTT. Combining the CDR3 with reference TRBV11-2 and TRBJ2-3 gives the whole variable domain EAGVAQSPRYKIIEKRQSVAFWCNPISGHATLYWYQQILGQGPKLLIQFQNNGVVDDSQLPKDRFSAERLKGVDSTLKIQPAKLEDSAVYLCASTLEYSGSLNTQYFGPGTRLTVL.